These 9 T cell receptor beta chains were all obtained from the same sample, sequenced in a study of patients and donors after allogeneic stem cell transplantation. TCRdb analysed the RT-PCR reads with MiXCR anew, one entry per CDR3 protein. Of some 150,000 distinct CDR3 sequences listed, approximately 35% are singletons. The specimen sequenced was blood, either unsorted or a sorted T cell fraction (not recorded which). The receptors originated from a human donor who was either an allogeneic HSCT recipient or a stem cell or donor lymphocyte infusion donor (not recorded which). It is not recorded whose cells these are; they may come from a transplant donor.

The DNA for the CDR3 is TGCAGCGTCTCCTCGTTGGGGGCAACAACCAATGAGCAGTTCTTC. Protein product: CSVSSLGATTNEQFF. The chain joins TRBV29-1 to TRBJ2-1, with D maybe TRBD1 (6 bases). The CDR3 contains 15 residues. Trimming removed 6 bases at V and 6 bases at J, with 21 bases between. Germline V gives CDR1 SQVTM, CDR2 ANQGSEA.

The rearrangement uses TRBV5-1 and TRBJ1-1, with a weak D call TRBD1 (5 bases). Germline loops: CDR1 SGHRS, CDR2 YFSETQ. This CDR3 has 14 residues. Trimming shortened V by 2 bases and J by 2 bases, and 10 bases separated the two germline ends. This CDR3 reads CASSFGTGNTEAFF. CDR3 sequence (DNA): TGCGCCAGCAGCTTTGGGACGGGTAACACTGAAGCTTTCTTT.

V gene TRBV4-2 combines with J gene TRBJ1-3, with D uncertain. CDR1 and CDR2 from the germline V gene are LGHNA and YNFKEQ. V was pared by 0 bases and J by 0 bases, with 6 bases between. The CDR3 runs 15 residues. This chain's CDR3 is CASSQESGSGNTIYF. In DNA form, the CDR3 reads TGTGCCAGCAGCCAAGAATCAGGCTCTGGAAACACCATATATTTT.

This chain connects TRBV5-1 to TRBJ1-2; D uncertain. V lost 0 bases to trimming and J lost 4 bases, with 16 bases between them. The germline V gene encodes CDR1 SGHRS and CDR2 YFSETQ. CDR3 length equals 16 residues. This CDR3 is CASSLGALKGPYGYTF. Here the CDR3 DNA reads TGCGCCAGCAGCTTGGGGGCCCTTAAAGGCCCCTATGGCTACACCTTC.

The rearrangement links TRBV9 to TRBJ1-2; weak D call: TRBD1 (6 bases). There are 14 residues in the CDR3. Germline V gene data show CDR1 as SGDLS and CDR2 as YYNGEE. V was cut by 3 bases and J by 2 bases, with 11 bases left in between. The CDR3 bases are TGTGCCAGCAGCGCAACGGACAGAAACTATGGCTACACCTTC. As protein: CASSATDRNYGYTF.

This clonotype was observed a few times. The rearrangement links TRBV18 to TRBJ2-3, with D hard to call. The CDR3 length is 12 residues. Trimming removed 3 bases at V and 4 bases at J, with 5 bases between. CDR1 and CDR2 (germline): KGHSH, LQKENI. CDR3 sequence: CASSPLPDTQYF. CDR3 DNA: TGTGCCAGCTCACCTTTGCCAGATACGCAGTATTTT. The full variable domain, rest sourced from reference TRBV18 and TRBJ2-3, is NAGVMQNPRHLVRRRGQEARLRCSPMKGHSHVYWYRQLPEEGLKFMVYLQKENIIDESGMPKERFSAEFPKEGPSILRIQQVVRGDSAAYFCASSPLPDTQYFGPGTRLTVL.

CDR3 region: CASSSTGAKNTEAFF. Here the CDR3 DNA reads TGCGCCAGCAGTTCTACAGGGGCCAAGAACACTGAAGCTTTCTTT. The chain is built from TRBV5-1 and TRBJ1-1; 7 nucleotides agree with TRBD1. CDR1 and CDR2 (germline): SGHRS, YFSETQ. The ends lost 5 bases at V and 1 base at J; junction bases unmatched: 8. This CDR3 comprises 15 residues. Filled out from reference TRBV5-1 and TRBJ1-1, the complete variable domain reads KAGVTQTPRYLIKTRGQQVTLSCSPISGHRSVSWYQQTPGQGLQFLFEYFSETQRNKGNFPGRFSGRQFSNSRSEMNVSTLELGDSALYLCASSSTGAKNTEAFFGQGTRLTVV.

V gene TRBV27 combines with J gene TRBJ2-1; TRBD1 agrees at 7 bases. The germline gives CDR1 MNHEY, CDR2 SMNVEV (reference sequence). V dropped 6 bases and J dropped 0; count of bases not matched to a gene: 5. This CDR3 is 15 amino acids long. Written as DNA, the CDR3 is TGTGCCAGCAGCTCCTACAGGGGCTCCTACAATGAGCAGTTCTTC. Translation gives CASSSYRGSYNEQFF.

The table lists this clonotype with a few counts. The chain carries TRBV10-3 and TRBJ1-5; tentative D call: TRBD1 (5 bases). The CDR3 runs to 14 residues. Germline lookup yields CDR1 ENHRY and CDR2 SYGVKD. Trimming pared 3 bases from V and 1 base from J, leaving 7 bases between. CDR3 bases: TGTGCCATCAGTGATTGGGGGAGCAATCAGCCCCAGCATTTT. Encoded protein: CAISDWGSNQPQHF.